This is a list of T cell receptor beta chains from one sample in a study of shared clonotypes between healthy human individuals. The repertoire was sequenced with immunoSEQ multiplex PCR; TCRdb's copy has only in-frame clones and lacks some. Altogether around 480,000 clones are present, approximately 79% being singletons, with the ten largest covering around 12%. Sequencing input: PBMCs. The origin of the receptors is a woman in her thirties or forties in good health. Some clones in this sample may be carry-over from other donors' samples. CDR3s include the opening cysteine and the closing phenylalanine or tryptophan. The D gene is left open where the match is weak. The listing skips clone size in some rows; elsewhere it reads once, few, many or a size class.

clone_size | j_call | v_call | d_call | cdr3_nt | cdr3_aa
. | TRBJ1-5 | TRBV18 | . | TGTGCCAGCTCACCACAGGGAAATCAGCCCCAGCATTTT | CASSPQGNQPQHF
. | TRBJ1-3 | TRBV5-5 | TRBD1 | TGTGCCAGCAGCTTGAGGACAGGCTCGAGCTCTGGAAACACCATATATTTT | CASSLRTGSSSGNTIYF
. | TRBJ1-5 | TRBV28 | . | TGTGCCAGCAGTGGGGGGGGCGGGCGCAATCAGCCCCAGCATTTT | CASSGGGGRNQPQHF
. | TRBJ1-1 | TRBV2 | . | TGTGCCAGCAGAGAGGACATGAACACTGAAGCTTTCTTT | CASREDMNTEAFF
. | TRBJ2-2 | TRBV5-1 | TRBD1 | TGCGCCAGCAGCTGGGACAGTAACACCGGGGAGCTGTTTTTT | CASSWDSNTGELFF
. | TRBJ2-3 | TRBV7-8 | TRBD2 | TGTGCCAGCAGCTTAGGTACTAGCGCAGATACGCAGTATTTT | CASSLGTSADTQYF
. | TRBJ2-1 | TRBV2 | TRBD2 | TGTGCCAGCAGTGAGTTAGCGGGAGGTCGGCGGGCCTACAATGAGCAGTTCTTC | CASSELAGGRRAYNEQFF
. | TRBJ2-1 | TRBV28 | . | TGTGCCAGCAGTTTAGGGAACTATGAGCAGTTCTTC | CASSLGNYEQFF
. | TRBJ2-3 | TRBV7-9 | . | TGTGCCAGCAGCCCCCCCCCTAGAAGCGTCAGCACAGATACGCAGTATTTT | CASSPPPRSVSTDTQYF
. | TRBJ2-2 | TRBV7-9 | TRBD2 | TGTGCCAGCAGTCTAGCGGGAGGGGTGACCGGGGAGCTGTTTTTT | CASSLAGGVTGELFF
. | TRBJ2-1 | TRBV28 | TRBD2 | TGTGCCAGCAGTTTTCGGACTAGTTTGGTTGGCTCCTACAATGAGCAGTTCTTC | CASSFRTSLVGSYNEQFF
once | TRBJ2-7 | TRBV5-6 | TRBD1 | TGTGCCAGCAGCTCCGGACAGGGGGCTATCTGGAACGAGCAGTACTTC | CASSSGQGAIWNEQYF
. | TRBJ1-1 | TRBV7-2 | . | TGTGCCAGCAGCCTCTTGGCAGGAAGCTTGAACACTGAAGCTTTCTTT | CASSLLAGSLNTEAFF
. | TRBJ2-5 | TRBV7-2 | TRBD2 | TGTGCCAGCAGCTTAGACGCGGGAGTGGAGACCCAGTACTTC | CASSLDAGVETQYF
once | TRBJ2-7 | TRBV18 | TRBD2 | TGTGCCACCGGGACTACGACCTACGAGCAGTACTTC | CATGTTTYEQYF
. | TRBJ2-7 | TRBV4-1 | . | TGCGCCAGCAGCCAAGAGGTGATCGGATCCTACGAGCAGTACTTC | CASSQEVIGSYEQYF
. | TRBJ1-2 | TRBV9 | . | TGTGCCAGCAGCCAGGGACAAAACTATGGCTACACCTTC | CASSQGQNYGYTF
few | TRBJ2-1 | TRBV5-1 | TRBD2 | TGCGCCAGCAGCTTGGGGACTAGCGGGAGAAAGAGTGAGCAGTTCTTC | CASSLGTSGRKSEQFF
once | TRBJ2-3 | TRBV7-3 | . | TGTGCCAGCAGCCTCACGGGGGGCCGCACAGATACGCAGTATTTT | CASSLTGGRTDTQYF
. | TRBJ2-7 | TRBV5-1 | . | TGCGCCAGCAGCCTCGACAGGTTGACTCCCCAGTACTTC | CASSLDRLTPQYF
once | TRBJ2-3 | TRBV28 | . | TGTGCCAGCAGTTTACCCAGGGCGCAGTATTTT | CASSLPRAQYF
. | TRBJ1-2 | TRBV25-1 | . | TGTGCCAGCAGTGAACGGGGGCCGAACTATGGCTACACCTTC | CASSERGPNYGYTF
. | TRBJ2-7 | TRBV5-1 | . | TGCGCCAGCTCGGACTTATTAGAAGACGAGCAGTACTTC | CASSDLLEDEQYF
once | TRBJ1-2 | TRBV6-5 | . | TGTGCCAGCAGAGGGACGGTGAACTATGGCTACACCTTC | CASRGTVNYGYTF
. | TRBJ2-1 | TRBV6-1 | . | TGTGCCAGCAGTGCCCGTGGGGGACCTAGCTCCTACAATGAGCAGTTCTTC | CASSARGGPSSYNEQFF
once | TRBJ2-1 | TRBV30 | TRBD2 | TGTGCCTGGAGTGGGACTAGCTCGTACAATGAGCAGTTCTTC | CAWSGTSSYNEQFF
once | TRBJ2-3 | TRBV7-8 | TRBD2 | TGTGCCAGCAGCTCCTCGATCGGGACTAGCGGGCCAGATACGCAGTATTTT | CASSSSIGTSGPDTQYF
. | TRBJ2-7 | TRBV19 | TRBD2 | TGTGCCAGTAGTCTTGCGGGAGGGCCTAGCGAGCAGTACTTC | CASSLAGGPSEQYF
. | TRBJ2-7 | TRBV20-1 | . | TGCAGTGCTAGAGGGGACACCGAGCAGTACTTC | CSARGDTEQYF
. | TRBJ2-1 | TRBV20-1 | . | TGCAGTGCTAGAGTTTTAAATGAGCAGTTCTTC | CSARVLNEQFF
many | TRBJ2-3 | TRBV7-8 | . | TGTGCCAGCAGCTTAGTATTAGGGAGCACAGATACGCAGTATTTT | CASSLVLGSTDTQYF
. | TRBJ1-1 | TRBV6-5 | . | TGTGCCAGCAGTTACTCGTTCTGGGGGCCAGAAGCTTTCTTT | CASSYSFWGPEAFF
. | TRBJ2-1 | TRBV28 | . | TGTGCCAGCAGGAGGTACAATGAGCAGTTCTTC | CASRRYNEQFF
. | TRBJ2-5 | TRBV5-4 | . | TGTGCCAGCAGCTTGGCCCAGCGACCACAAGAGACCCAGTACTTC | CASSLAQRPQETQYF
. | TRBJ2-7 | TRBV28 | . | TGTGCCAGCAGCCCCAATGGGGGAAAGCAGTACTTC | CASSPNGGKQYF
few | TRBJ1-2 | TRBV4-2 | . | TGTGCCAGCAGCCAAGCGAAAGGGGAAGGCTATGGCTACACCTTC | CASSQAKGEGYGYTF
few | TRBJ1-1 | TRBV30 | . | TGTGCCTGGAGTGTATCGCCGGGAACCGCGGGGCGTATGAACACTGAAGCTTTCTTT | CAWSVSPGTAGRMNTEAFF
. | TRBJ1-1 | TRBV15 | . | TGTGCCACCAGCAGAGATCTGGGGGGGGTGAACACTGAAGCTTTCTTT | CATSRDLGGVNTEAFF
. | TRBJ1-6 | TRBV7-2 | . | TGTGCCAGCAGTCATGGGGATGATTCACCCCTCCACTTT | CASSHGDDSPLHF
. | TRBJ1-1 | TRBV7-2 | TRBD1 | TGTGCCAGCAGCCCACGCAGAACAGGGGATCACACTGAAGCTTTCTTT | CASSPRRTGDHTEAFF
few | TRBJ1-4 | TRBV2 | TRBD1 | TGTGCCAGCGGGGACAGGGTTAGCGAAAAACTGTTTTTT | CASGDRVSEKLFF
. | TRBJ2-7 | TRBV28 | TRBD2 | TGTGCCAGCAGTCCCGGGACTAGCGGGACCCACTACTTC | CASSPGTSGTHYF
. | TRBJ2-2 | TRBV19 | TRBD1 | TGTGCCAGTAGTATAACACAGGGGGCGGGCACCGGGGAGCTGTTTTTT | CASSITQGAGTGELFF
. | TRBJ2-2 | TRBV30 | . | TGTGCCTGGAGTCTAGGTCGAGTCGACACCGGGGAGCTGTTTTTT | CAWSLGRVDTGELFF
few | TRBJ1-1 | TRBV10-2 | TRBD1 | TGCGCCAGCAGTGACCCGACAGGGCCCAACACTGAAGCTTTCTTT | CASSDPTGPNTEAFF
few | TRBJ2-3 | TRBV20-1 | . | TGCAGTGCTAGCAAGCGGTGGCAGTATTTT | CSASKRWQYF
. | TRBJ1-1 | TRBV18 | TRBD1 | TGTGCCAGCTCACCACGGAGTGGGACAGAGAACACTGAAGCTTTCTTT | CASSPRSGTENTEAFF
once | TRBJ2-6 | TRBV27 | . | TGTGCCAGCAGCCTCTCTGGGGCCAACGTCCTGACTTTC | CASSLSGANVLTF